This paragraph covers one TCR beta chain sequence. This CDR3 is 15 amino acids long. Germline V gives CDR1 SEHNR, CDR2 FQNEAQ (reference sequence). The germline V and J ends were trimmed by 5 bases and 4 bases, with 14 bases remaining between them. The data stem from a study of cytomegalovirus exposure and HLA in healthy donors. Sequenced by immunoSEQ multiplex PCR; TCRdb stores in-frame clones only, minus some. The table records 150,000 to 200,000 clones, roughly nine tenths of them present only once. The TCR originated in a man younger than 30 in good health and CMV-seropositive. Input material: PBMCs. This rearrangement joins TRBV7-9 to TRBJ2-2; the D gene is possibly TRBD1 (6 bases). Here the CDR3 reads CASSARTDSTGELFF. CDR3 nucleotides: TGTGCCAGCAGCGCCCGGACGGACAGCACCGGGGAGCTGTTTTTT.